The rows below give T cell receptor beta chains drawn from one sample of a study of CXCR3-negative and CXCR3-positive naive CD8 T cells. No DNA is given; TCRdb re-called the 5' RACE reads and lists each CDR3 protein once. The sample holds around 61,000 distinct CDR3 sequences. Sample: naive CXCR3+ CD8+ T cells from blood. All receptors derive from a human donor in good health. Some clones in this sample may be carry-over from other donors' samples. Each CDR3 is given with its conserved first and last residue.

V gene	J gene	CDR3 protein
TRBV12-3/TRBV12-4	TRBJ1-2	CASSWANGYTF
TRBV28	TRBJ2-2	CASRTGNTWELFF
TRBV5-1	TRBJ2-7	CASSYTGGPYEQYF
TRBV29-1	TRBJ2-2	CSVRDGNTGELFF
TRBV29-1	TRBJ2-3	CSVDLRVQGTDTQYF
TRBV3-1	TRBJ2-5	CASSLRPNQETQYF
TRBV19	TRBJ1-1	CASSTGQGALVTEAFF
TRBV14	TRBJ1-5	CASSQPRDRGSNQPQHF
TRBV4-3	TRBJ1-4	CASSQGSAGNEKLFF
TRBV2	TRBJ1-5	CASRTDSSNQPQHF
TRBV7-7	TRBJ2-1	CASSLLGKHDEQFF
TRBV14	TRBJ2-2	CASSQLGENTGELFF
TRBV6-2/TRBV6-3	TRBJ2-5	CASSYPIGGQETQYF
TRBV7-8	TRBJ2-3	CASSPGKAGLTDTQYF
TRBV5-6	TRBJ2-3	CASSVRLAGLVDTQYF
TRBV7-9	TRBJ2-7	CASSLDDSYEQYF
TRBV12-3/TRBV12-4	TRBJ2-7	CASSPTGGGEQYF